The source of this T cell receptor beta chain is a study of T cell repertoires in cytomegalovirus infection. For the study at large: The authors relied on CMV epitopes, both recently identified HLA-C-restricted and well-studied HLA-B-restricted. From public TCR beta signatures came an indication of both CMV infection and matching HLA type. General study points: Cumulative public TCR beta family frequency identified CMV carriers with the relevant HLA.

Points on this clonotype: Its antigen is still unknown.

The CDR3 has 15 residues. Between the trimmed V and J ends, which lost 6 bases and 0 bases, there was a span of 12 bases. CDR1 and CDR2 (germline): MNHEY, SMNVEV (reference sequence). TCRdb fed the reads into MiXCR, producing one record per CDR3 protein. The data show about 52,000 distinct CDR3 sequences, with around 19% seen just once and around 80% held by the top ten. The gene calls are TRBV27 and TRBJ1-5; the D is unclear. The sequencing here drew on CD8+ T cells from cultured PBMCs, taken from culture after CMV antigen stimulation. The receptor was derived from a human donor in good health (CMV status not recorded). Some clones in this sample may be carry-over from other donors' samples. This CDR3 is CASSPRVYSNQPQHF. The CDR3 nucleotides are TGTGCCAGCAGCCCGAGGGTATATAGCAATCAGCCCCAGCATTTT.